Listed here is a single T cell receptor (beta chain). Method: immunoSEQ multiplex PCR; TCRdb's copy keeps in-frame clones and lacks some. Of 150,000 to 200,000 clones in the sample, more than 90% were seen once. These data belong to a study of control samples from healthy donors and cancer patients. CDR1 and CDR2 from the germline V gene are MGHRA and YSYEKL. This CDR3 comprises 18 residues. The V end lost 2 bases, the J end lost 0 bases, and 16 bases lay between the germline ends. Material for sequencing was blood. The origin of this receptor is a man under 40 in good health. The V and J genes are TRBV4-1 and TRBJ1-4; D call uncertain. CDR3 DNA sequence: TGCGCCAGCAGCCAATTCGTATTTGGAGGCGCAACTAATGAAAAACTGTTTTTT. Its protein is CASSQFVFGGATNEKLFF.